These 27 T cell receptor beta chains originate from one sample sequenced in a study of blood T cell repertoires in COVID-19. Libraries were prepared by immunoSEQ multiplex PCR; TCRdb keeps only in-frame clonotypes and omits some of them. The sample contains approximately 80,000 clones, 75% to 85% of which appear only once. The sequencing input was peripheral blood. The receptor set was obtained from a human donor in a cohort sampled during active COVID-19.

The chain couples TRBV30 to TRBJ2-2; D not resolved. CDR1 is GTSNPN, CDR2 SVGIG, per germline (reference sequence). This CDR3 spans 11 amino acids. Between the trimmed V and J ends, which lost 1 base and 8 bases, there was a span of 5 bases. The CDR3 nucleotides are TGTGCCTGGAGTGGAGGAGGGGAGCTGTTTTTT. The encoded protein is CAWSGGGELFF.

The chain couples TRBV6-2 or TRBV6-3 to TRBJ1-5; 7 nucleotides line up with TRBD1. V was clipped by 6 bases and J by 6 bases; unmatched bases: 14. CDR3 length: 16 amino acids. The germline V gene has CDR1 MNHEY and CDR2 SVGEGT. The CDR3 region has the DNA TGTGCCAGCAGCCCCGATGGCAGGGGGGAAGGTCAGCCCCAGCATTTT. Protein product: CASSPDGRGEGQPQHF.

This sequence joins TRBV6-1 and TRBJ1-4, with 8 bases that match TRBD1. V gave up 1 base and J gave up 6 bases; unmatched junction bases: 1. This CDR3 is built from 14 residues. Germline V CDR1 and CDR2: MNHNS, SASEGT. The CDR3 reads CASSEGQGYEKLFF. CDR3 bases: TGTGCCAGCAGTGAAGGACAGGGGTATGAAAAACTGTTTTTT.

V usage is TRBV2 and J usage is TRBJ1-2; a weak D match, TRBD1 (6 bases). Trimming left V 7 bases short and J 4 bases short, with 16 bases between. CDR3 length: 14 residues. The V gene's germline CDR1 is SNHLY and CDR2 FYNNEI. Here the CDR3 DNA reads TGTGCCAGCAAGAACCTACAGGGATCCTATGGCTACACCTTC. Amino acids: CASKNLQGSYGYTF.

The rearrangement joins TRBV24-1 to TRBJ2-2; 8 bases match TRBD1. Germline lookup yields CDR1 KGHDR and CDR2 SFDVKD. The CDR3 is 14 residues long. V gave up 9 bases and J gave up 3 bases; unmatched junction bases: 5. CDR3 residues: CATAPGQDTGELFF. The CDR3 nucleotides read TGTGCCACCGCCCCGGGACAGGACACCGGGGAGCTGTTTTTT.

The gene calls are TRBV6-2 or TRBV6-3 and TRBJ1-1; 9 positions agree with TRBD1. Germline V gene sequence: CDR1 MNHEY, CDR2 SVGEGT. The junction had 10 bases not matched to a gene; V was cut back by 2 bases and J by 0 bases. The CDR3 extends over 18 amino acids. For the CDR3, the DNA is TGTGCCAGCAGTTACAGCCCCCGGGACAGGGCATTGAACACTGAAGCTTTCTTT. This gives the protein CASSYSPRDRALNTEAFF.

This clone appeared a few times. The chain couples TRBV2 to TRBJ2-3; 8 bases map to TRBD2. CDR1 SNHLY and CDR2 FYNNEI come from the germline V gene. V lost 0 bases and J lost 2; bases outside the gene matches: 4. This CDR3 is built from 16 residues. The chain's CDR3 is CASSEASGGDTDTQYF. As DNA, the CDR3 is TGTGCCAGCAGTGAAGCCAGCGGGGGAGACACAGATACGCAGTATTTT.

V usage is TRBV3-1 (or the pseudogene TRBV3-2) and J usage is TRBJ1-2; no firm D call. The CDR3 is 16 amino acids. The V end lost 0 bases, the J end lost 4 bases, and 15 bases lay between the germline ends. Germline loops: CDR1 LGHDT, CDR2 YNNKEL (reference sequence). The CDR3 sequence is CASSQEATGGFYGYTF. The CDR3 coding sequence is TGTGCCAGCAGCCAAGAAGCGACGGGCGGGTTCTATGGCTACACCTTC.

This rearrangement joins TRBV9 to TRBJ1-2; possibly TRBD1 for D (6 bases). The germline V gene encodes CDR1 SGDLS and CDR2 YYNGEE. V shed 0 bases and J shed 8 bases, with 17 bases lying between them. The CDR3 sequence is 15 residues long. The CDR3 region has the DNA TGTGCCAGCAGCGTAGTTGAGGGGGTGCTGGGGGGCTACACCTTC. This sequence encodes CASSVVEGVLGGYTF.

The V and J genes are TRBV7-9 and TRBJ2-2, with 7 bases that match TRBD1. The CDR3 length is 19 residues. CDR1 is SEHNR and CDR2 is FQNEAQ in the germline V gene (reference sequence). J gave up 2 bases and V 4 bases, and 16 bases lay outside the gene matches. The CDR3 sequence is CASSSVLGQPWVNTGELFF. CDR3 nucleotides: TGTGCCAGCAGCTCAGTTTTGGGACAGCCTTGGGTAAACACCGGGGAGCTGTTTTTT.

The V gene is TRBV6-5, the J gene TRBJ1-5; D gene ambiguous. This CDR3 has 12 amino acids. The germline gives CDR1 MNHEY, CDR2 SVGAGI. The V gene lost 6 bases and the J gene lost 4 bases, with 7 bases spanning the gap. CDR3 bases: TGTGCCAGCAGCGAGTTTAATCAGCCCCAGCATTTT. This encodes CASSEFNQPQHF.

J is TRBJ1-3 and V is TRBV4-1; D is unresolved. The CDR3 length is 14 residues. Per germline, CDR1 MGHRA and CDR2 YSYEKL. V lost 4 bases and J 0 bases, leaving 7 bases between the germline ends. CDR3 DNA sequence: TGCGCCAGCAGCCCCGGGGACTCTGGAAACACCATATATTTT. It translates to CASSPGDSGNTIYF.

This clone was picked up one time. The chain combines TRBV19 with TRBJ2-1, with 8 bases identical to TRBD2. The ends lost 5 bases at V and 4 bases at J; junction bases unmatched: 10. Per germline, CDR1 LNHDA and CDR2 SQIVND (reference sequence). The CDR3 runs 16 residues. The CDR3 DNA is TGTGCCAGTAGTCCCCTCGCGGGGGGCAGTTACAATGAGCAGTTCTTC. Amino acids: CASSPLAGGSYNEQFF.

This sequence joins TRBV7-3 and TRBJ2-5; 10 nucleotides align to TRBD2. Per the germline V gene, CDR1 is SGHTA and CDR2 is FQGTGA. Losses at the gene ends were 5 bases for V and 5 bases for J; bases not matched to a gene: 5. The CDR3 consists of 14 residues. The chain's CDR3 is CASSPSGGEETQYF. As DNA, the CDR3 is TGTGCCAGCAGCCCTAGCGGGGGAGAGGAGACCCAGTACTTC.

The genes are TRBV18 and TRBJ2-7; 8 nucleotides match TRBD2. The trim removed 1 base at V and 2 bases at J, leaving 1 base unmatched. The germline V gene has CDR1 KGHSH and CDR2 LQKENI. CDR3 length: 14 amino acids. CDR3 bases: TGTGCCAGCTCACCACAGCGGGGGACCTACGAGCAGTACTTC. This sequence encodes CASSPQRGTYEQYF.

The chain joins TRBV6-5 to TRBJ2-7; 7 positions agree with TRBD2. This CDR3 is 13 amino acids long. V was clipped by 10 bases and J by 3 bases; unmatched bases: 9. The germline CDR1 and CDR2 sequences are MNHEY and SVGAGI. CDR3 loop: CATSRAGRYEQYF. The CDR3 DNA reads TGTGCCACTTCGAGAGCGGGGCGCTACGAGCAGTACTTC.

This chain links TRBV2 with TRBJ2-5, with a possible D match to TRBD2 (5 bases). Germline values: CDR1 SNHLY, CDR2 FYNNEI. V gave up 8 bases and J gave up 5 bases, with 18 bases separating them. The CDR3 length is 14 residues. The CDR3 DNA reads TGTGCCAGCGGGAGAGCCACTAGAAGGGAGACCCAGTACTTC. Encoded protein: CASGRATRRETQYF.

This rearrangement joins TRBV5-6 to TRBJ1-1; D gene uncertain. V was cut by 0 bases and J by 0 bases, with 9 bases left in between. The CDR3 is 15 amino acids. Germline CDR1 SGHDT, CDR2 YYEEEE. CDR3: CASSLAGDMNTEAFF. The CDR3 DNA reads TGTGCCAGCAGCTTGGCCGGGGATATGAACACTGAAGCTTTCTTT. Variable domain in full (rest from reference TRBV5-6 and TRBJ1-1): DAGVTQSPTHLIKTRGQQVTLRCSPKSGHDTVSWYQQALGQGPQFIFQYYEEEERQRGNFPDRFSGHQFPNYSSELNVNALLLGDSALYLCASSLAGDMNTEAFFGQGTRLTVV.

A single count supports this clone. J is TRBJ2-1 and V is TRBV6-5; D may be TRBD2 (7 bases). V lost 6 bases, J lost 9 bases, and 12 bases lay in between. This CDR3 has 12 amino acids. Germline CDR1 and CDR2: MNHEY and SVGAGI. CDR3 in amino acids: CASRRGGSEQFF. CDR3 bases: TGTGCCAGCAGGAGGGGGGGCTCTGAGCAGTTCTTC.

The chain employs TRBV3-1 (or the pseudogene TRBV3-2) and TRBJ2-7, with D tentatively TRBD2 (5 bases). Germline lookup yields CDR1 LGHDT and CDR2 YNNKEL (reference sequence). The CDR3 has 13 amino acids. V lost 0 bases to trimming and J lost 4 bases, with 7 bases between them. The CDR3 nucleotides read TGTGCCAGCAGCCAAGATGGACTGTACGAGCAGTACTTC. Its translation: CASSQDGLYEQYF.

Here the CDR3 reads CASSLREGYEQYF. CDR3 coding DNA: TGTGCCAGCAGCCTAAGGGAGGGCTACGAGCAGTACTTC. This chain links TRBV3-1 (or the pseudogene TRBV3-2) with TRBJ2-7; 7 bases agree with TRBD2. Germline CDR1 is LGHDT and CDR2 is YNNKEL (reference sequence). V was clipped by 4 bases and J by 3 bases; unmatched bases: 3. The CDR3 spans 13 residues.

The chain is built from TRBV27 and TRBJ2-7; D is undetermined. Germline V CDR1 and CDR2: MNHEY, SMNVEV (reference sequence). V shed 5 bases and J shed 6 bases, with 11 bases lying between them. This CDR3 contains 12 residues. CDR3 protein: CASSPDFSEQYF. The DNA of the CDR3 is TGTGCCAGCAGTCCTGACTTCTCCGAGCAGTACTTC.

This chain links TRBV11-1 with TRBJ2-5, with 8 bases aligning to TRBD1. CDR3 length: 15 amino acids. Trimming cost V 5 bases and J 3 bases; bases outside gene matches: 8. In germline, CDR1 is SGHAT, CDR2 FQDESV (reference sequence). CDR3 bases: TGTGCCAGCAGCCCAGGACAGGGTGTGGAAGAGACCCAGTACTTC. It translates to CASSPGQGVEETQYF. Full variable domain (missing parts from reference TRBV11-1 and TRBJ2-5): EAEVAQSPRYKITEKSQAVAFWCDPISGHATLYWYRQILGQGPELLVQFQDESVVDDSQLPKDRFSAERLKGVDSTLKIQPAELGDSAMYLCASSPGQGVEETQYFGPGTRLLVL.

V usage is TRBV3-1 (or the pseudogene TRBV3-2) and J usage is TRBJ2-5; 10 bases match TRBD2. This CDR3 region has 16 residues. The germline V gene has CDR1 LGHDT and CDR2 YNNKEL (reference sequence). Losses at the gene ends were 4 bases for V and 1 base for J; bases not matched to a gene: 6. Written as DNA, the CDR3 is TGTGCCAGCAGCCCGCTAGCGGGGGACCGCCAAGAGACCCAGTACTTC. Its translation is CASSPLAGDRQETQYF.

In this sample, this clone turned up a few times. This sequence joins TRBV3-1 (or the pseudogene TRBV3-2) and TRBJ2-1; weak D call: TRBD2 (5 bases). This CDR3 has 16 amino acids. Trimming cost V 0 bases and J 2 bases, with 11 bases left between them. Germline V gene sequence: CDR1 LGHDT, CDR2 YNNKEL (reference sequence). The CDR3 nucleotides are TGTGCCAGCAGCCAAGAAATTCCCGGGACCTACAATGAGCAGTTCTTC. Translated, it gives CASSQEIPGTYNEQFF.

This clone was detected a few times. The rearrangement links TRBV15 to TRBJ2-7; 7 bases map to TRBD2. Germline CDR1 and CDR2: LNHNV and YYDKDF (reference sequence). CDR3 length equals 13 residues. CDR3 sequence: CATREDTTYEQYF. Here the CDR3 DNA reads TGTGCGACCCGGGAGGACACCACCTACGAGCAGTACTTC.

The rearrangement uses TRBV6-1 and TRBJ1-1, with TRBD1 matching 7 bases. Germline CDR1 MNHNS, CDR2 SASEGT. This CDR3 is built from 15 residues. V shed 3 bases, J shed 5 bases, and the junction held 9 bases outside the gene matches. This CDR3 reads CASSDIDRASTEAFF. The CDR3, as DNA: TGTGCCAGCAGTGATATAGACAGGGCAAGTACTGAAGCTTTCTTT.